This is a list of T cell receptor beta chains from one sample in a study of Ad26.COV2.S vaccination and SARS-CoV-2 variants. TCRdb's table, derived via immunoSEQ multiplex PCR, lists solely in-frame clones and lacks some. The table shows roughly 300,000 clones, with around 89% occurring only once. The sequencing here drew on peripheral blood, taken in a trial of Ad26.COV2.S vaccine versus placebo. The source of these receptors is a person between 18 and 65 years old who received the Ad26.COV2.S COVID-19 vaccine or a placebo. Both conserved end residues are part of each CDR3. The order of the fields is V gene, J gene, clone size, D gene, CDR3 protein, CDR3 DNA. D genes are given only for firm matches. Where a row states a size, it is once, few, many or the class of an expanded clone; other rows omit it.

v_gene: TRBV6-5
j_gene: TRBJ1-6
abundance: once
d_gene: -
CDR3aa: CASSYKESVSPLHF
CDR3nt: TGTGCCAGCAGTTACAAGGAATCAGTTTCACCCCTCCACTTT

v_gene: TRBV30
j_gene: TRBJ2-3
abundance: -
d_gene: TRBD2
CDR3aa: CAWSITRTSGRGTDTQYF
CDR3nt: TGTGCCTGGAGTATCACCCGGACTAGCGGGAGAGGCACAGATACGCAGTATTTT

v_gene: TRBV6-5
j_gene: TRBJ2-1
abundance: -
d_gene: -
CDR3aa: CASSVTRGGYNEQFF
CDR3nt: TGTGCCAGCAGCGTCACTAGAGGGGGATACAATGAGCAGTTCTTC

v_gene: TRBV14
j_gene: TRBJ2-2
abundance: -
d_gene: TRBD2
CDR3aa: CASSTPGLAGDTGELFF
CDR3nt: TGTGCCAGCAGCACTCCGGGACTAGCGGGGGACACCGGGGAGCTGTTTTTT

v_gene: TRBV5-6
j_gene: TRBJ1-2
abundance: -
d_gene: -
CDR3aa: CASSAGRRGGYTF
CDR3nt: TGTGCCAGCAGCGCCGGCAGGCGAGGGGGCTACACCTTC

v_gene: TRBV19
j_gene: TRBJ1-5
abundance: -
d_gene: -
CDR3aa: CASSPGLVTGNQPQHF
CDR3nt: TGTGCCAGTAGTCCAGGACTTGTAACGGGAAATCAGCCCCAGCATTTT

v_gene: TRBV28
j_gene: TRBJ1-6
abundance: -
d_gene: TRBD1
CDR3aa: CASRGQGPDSPLHF
CDR3nt: TGTGCCAGCAGGGGACAGGGTCCAGATTCACCCCTCCACTTT

v_gene: TRBV19
j_gene: TRBJ1-6
abundance: -
d_gene: -
CDR3aa: CASSERPLNSPLHF
CDR3nt: TGTGCCAGTAGTGAGCGTCCCCTCAATTCACCCCTCCACTTT

v_gene: TRBV10-3
j_gene: TRBJ1-1
abundance: once
d_gene: TRBD1
CDR3aa: CATGPGQANTEAFF
CDR3nt: TGTGCCACCGGCCCGGGACAGGCGAACACTGAAGCTTTCTTT

v_gene: TRBV28
j_gene: TRBJ2-3
abundance: -
d_gene: -
CDR3aa: CASSLKETDTQYF
CDR3nt: TGTGCCAGCAGTTTAAAAGAGACAGATACGCAGTATTTT

v_gene: TRBV27
j_gene: TRBJ1-4
abundance: -
d_gene: -
CDR3aa: CARLPVEGGFPNEKLFF
CDR3nt: TGTGCCCGCTTACCCGTAGAAGGGGGGTTCCCTAATGAAAAACTGTTTTTT

v_gene: TRBV7-2
j_gene: TRBJ1-1
abundance: once
d_gene: -
CDR3aa: CASSLVRTDTEAFF
CDR3nt: TGTGCCAGCAGCTTAGTTCGGACAGACACTGAAGCTTTCTTT

v_gene: TRBV25-1
j_gene: TRBJ2-1
abundance: -
d_gene: TRBD2
CDR3aa: CASSEYRGVKNEQFF
CDR3nt: TGTGCCAGCAGTGAATACCGGGGGGTCAAGAATGAGCAGTTCTTC

v_gene: TRBV20-1
j_gene: TRBJ2-1
abundance: -
d_gene: -
CDR3aa: CSASGGEIYNEQFF
CDR3nt: TGCAGTGCTAGTGGCGGGGAAATCTACAATGAGCAGTTCTTC